Described below is a single T cell receptor beta chain sequence and its context. This entry belongs to a study of T-cell reconstitution after alpha-beta-depleted transplantation in children. V lost 3 bases and J lost 7; bases outside the gene matches: 8. The CDR3 sequence is 15 residues long. For TCRbeta, the library was prepared with unique molecular identifiers. One entry per CDR3 protein results from TCRdb running MiXCR on the PCR reads. Here the sample spans around 480,000 distinct CDR3 sequences, roughly 33% being singletons. This chain links TRBV12-3 or TRBV12-4 with TRBJ2-1, with TRBD2 identical over 8 bases. The origin of this receptor is a human donor who donated a stem cell graft to a child with aplastic anemia. The specimen was PBMCs from the stem cell graft donor, collected from the stem cell graft. The CDR3 nucleotides are TGTGCCAGCAGTTTTCGGGACGGGAGGGTTAATGAGCAGTTCTTC. Translation gives CASSFRDGRVNEQFF.